Detailed here is one T cell receptor (beta chain). Negative isolation was used for CD8+ and CD4+ T cells, and FACS enrichment was applied to TEMRA cells. This sample was included in a study of CD8 T cells in Susac syndrome. V lost 1 base and J lost 5; bases outside the gene matches: 7. The germline CDR1 and CDR2 sequences are LGHDT and YNNKEL (reference sequence). The CDR3 has 15 residues. An input of about 0.5 to 1 ug of RNA was subjected to reverse transcription using random hexamers. TCRdb re-derived calls from the immunoSEQ multiplex PCR reads in MiXCR, one entry per CDR3 protein. Among 95,000 to 150,000 distinct CDR3 sequences, around 96% were seen once, and the ten largest hold less than 0.15%.

The sequencing sample was made of CD4+ T cells from PBMCs. This clonotype was obtained from a human donor with Susac syndrome. The chain joins TRBV3-1 to TRBJ2-5, with 7 bases fitting TRBD2. CDR3 nucleotides: TGTGCCAGCAGCCAAGCCCCGGGACTACTCGAGACCCAGTACTTC. Protein product: CASSQAPGLLETQYF.